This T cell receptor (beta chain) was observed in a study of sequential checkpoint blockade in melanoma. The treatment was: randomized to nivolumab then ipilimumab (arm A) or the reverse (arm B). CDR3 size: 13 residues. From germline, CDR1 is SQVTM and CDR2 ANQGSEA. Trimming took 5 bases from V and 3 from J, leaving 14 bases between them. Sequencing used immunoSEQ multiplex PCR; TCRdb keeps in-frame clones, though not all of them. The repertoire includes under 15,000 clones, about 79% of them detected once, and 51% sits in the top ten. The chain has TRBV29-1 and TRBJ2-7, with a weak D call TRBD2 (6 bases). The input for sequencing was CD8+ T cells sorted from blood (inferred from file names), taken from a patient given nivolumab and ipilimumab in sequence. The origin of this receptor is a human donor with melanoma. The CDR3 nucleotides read TGCAGCGTTCTGGCGGGAACCCTCTACGAGCAGTACTTC. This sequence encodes CSVLAGTLYEQYF.